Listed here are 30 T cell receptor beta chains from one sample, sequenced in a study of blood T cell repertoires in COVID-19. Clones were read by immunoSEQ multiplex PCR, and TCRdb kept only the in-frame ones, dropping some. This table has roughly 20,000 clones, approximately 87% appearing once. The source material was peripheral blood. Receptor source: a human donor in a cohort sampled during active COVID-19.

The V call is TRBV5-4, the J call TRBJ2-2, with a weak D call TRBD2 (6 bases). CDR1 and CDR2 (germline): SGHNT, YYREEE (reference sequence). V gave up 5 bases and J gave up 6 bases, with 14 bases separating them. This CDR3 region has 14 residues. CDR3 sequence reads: CASRARGSAGELFF. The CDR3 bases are TGTGCCAGCAGGGCCCGGGGGTCGGCCGGGGAGCTGTTTTTT.

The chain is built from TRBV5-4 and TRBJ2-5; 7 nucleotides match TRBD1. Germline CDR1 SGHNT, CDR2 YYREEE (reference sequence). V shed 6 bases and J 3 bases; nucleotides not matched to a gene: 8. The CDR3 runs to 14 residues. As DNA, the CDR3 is TGTGCCAGCACTAAGGGGGCTGAAAAAGAGACCCAGTACTTC. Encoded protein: CASTKGAEKETQYF. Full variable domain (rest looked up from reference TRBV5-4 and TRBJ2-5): ETGVTQSPTHLIKTRGQQVTLRCSSQSGHNTVSWYQQALGQGPQFIFQYYREEENGRGNFPPRFSGLQFPNYSSELNVNALELDDSALYLCASTKGAEKETQYFGPGTRLLVL.

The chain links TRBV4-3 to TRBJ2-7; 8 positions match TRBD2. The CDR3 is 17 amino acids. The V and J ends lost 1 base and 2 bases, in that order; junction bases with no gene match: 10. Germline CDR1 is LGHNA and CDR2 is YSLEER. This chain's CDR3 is CASSQAFTSGPAYEQYF. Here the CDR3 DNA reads TGCGCCAGCAGCCAAGCCTTTACTAGCGGACCTGCCTACGAGCAGTACTTC.

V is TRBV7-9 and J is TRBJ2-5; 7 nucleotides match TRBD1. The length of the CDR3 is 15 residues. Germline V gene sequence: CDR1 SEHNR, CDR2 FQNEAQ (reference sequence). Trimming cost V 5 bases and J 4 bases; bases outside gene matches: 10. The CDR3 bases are TGTGCCAGCAGCCTATCCGGGACAGCCGGAGAGACCCAGTACTTC. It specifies CASSLSGTAGETQYF.

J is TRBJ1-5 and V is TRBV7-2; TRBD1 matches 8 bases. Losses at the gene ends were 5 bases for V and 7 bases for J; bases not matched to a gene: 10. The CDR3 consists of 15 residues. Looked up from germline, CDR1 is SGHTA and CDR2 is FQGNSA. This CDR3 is CASSPQGVEGQPQHF. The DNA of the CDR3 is TGTGCCAGCAGCCCACAGGGGGTGGAGGGCCAGCCCCAGCATTTT.

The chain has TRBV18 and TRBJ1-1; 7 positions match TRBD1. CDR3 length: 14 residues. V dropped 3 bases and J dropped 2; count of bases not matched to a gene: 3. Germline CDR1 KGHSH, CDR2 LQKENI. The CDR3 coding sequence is TGTGCCAGCTCACCCCGGGACAGCAACACTGAAGCTTTCTTT. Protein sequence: CASSPRDSNTEAFF.

CDR3 sequence: CASSGQGGSEQFF. The CDR3 coding sequence is TGTGCCAGCAGCGGGCAGGGGGGATCCGAGCAGTTCTTC. The chain links TRBV11-2 to TRBJ2-1; D perhaps matches TRBD1 (7 bases). The CDR3 totals 13 residues. The germline V gene has CDR1 SGHAT and CDR2 FQNNGV. V was pared by 5 bases and J by 10 bases, with 15 bases between.

CDR3 DNA: TGTGCCAGCAGCCTCCTAGCGTCCTCCTACAATGAGCAGTTCTTC. The encoded protein is CASSLLASSYNEQFF. This chain links TRBV14 with TRBJ2-1; D might be TRBD2 (6 bases). The germline gives CDR1 SGHDN, CDR2 FVKESK. The CDR3 totals 15 residues. The ends were cut back, 4 bases at V and 0 bases at J, with 10 bases in the middle.

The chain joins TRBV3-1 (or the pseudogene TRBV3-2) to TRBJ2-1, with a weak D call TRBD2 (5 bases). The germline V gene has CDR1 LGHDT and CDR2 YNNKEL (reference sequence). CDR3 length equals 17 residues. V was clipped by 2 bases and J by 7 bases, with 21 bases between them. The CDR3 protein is CASSQRTSSDLSNEQFF. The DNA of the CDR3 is TGTGCCAGCAGCCAACGAACTAGTTCCGACCTCTCAAATGAGCAGTTCTTC.

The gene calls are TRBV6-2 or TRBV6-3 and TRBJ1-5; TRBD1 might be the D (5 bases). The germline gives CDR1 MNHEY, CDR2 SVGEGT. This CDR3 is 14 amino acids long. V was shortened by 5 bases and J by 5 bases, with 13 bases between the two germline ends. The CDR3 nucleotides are TGTGCCAGCAGTCGACTCAAAGGGGATCAGCCCCAGCATTTT. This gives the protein CASSRLKGDQPQHF.

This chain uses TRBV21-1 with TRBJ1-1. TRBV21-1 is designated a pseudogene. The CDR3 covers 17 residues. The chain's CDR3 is CASSKAREGVDDTEAFF. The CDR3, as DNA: TGTGCCAGCAGCAAAGCGCGAGAGGGAGTGGATGACACTGAAGCTTTCTTT.

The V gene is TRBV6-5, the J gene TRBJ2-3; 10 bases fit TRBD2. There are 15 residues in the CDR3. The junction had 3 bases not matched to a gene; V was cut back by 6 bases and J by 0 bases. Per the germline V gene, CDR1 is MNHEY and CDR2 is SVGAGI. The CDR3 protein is CASSSSGSSTDTQYF. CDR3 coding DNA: TGTGCCAGCAGCTCTAGCGGGAGTAGCACAGATACGCAGTATTTT.

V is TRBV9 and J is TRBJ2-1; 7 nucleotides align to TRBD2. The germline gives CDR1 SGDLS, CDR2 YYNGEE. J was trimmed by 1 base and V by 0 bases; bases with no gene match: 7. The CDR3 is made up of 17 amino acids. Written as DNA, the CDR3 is TGTGCCAGCAGCGTAGGGGCTAGCGGTCCATCCTACAATGAGCAGTTCTTC. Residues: CASSVGASGPSYNEQFF.

The CDR3 loop reads CASSDGTDSYGYTF. The DNA for the CDR3 is TGCGCCAGCAGCGATGGGACAGATAGTTATGGCTACACCTTC. The rearrangement uses TRBV5-1 and TRBJ1-2, with TRBD1 matching over 7 bases. The germline V gene encodes CDR1 SGHRS and CDR2 YFSETQ. CDR3 length: 14 amino acids. With V trimmed by 4 bases and J by 5 bases, 8 bases remained unmatched.

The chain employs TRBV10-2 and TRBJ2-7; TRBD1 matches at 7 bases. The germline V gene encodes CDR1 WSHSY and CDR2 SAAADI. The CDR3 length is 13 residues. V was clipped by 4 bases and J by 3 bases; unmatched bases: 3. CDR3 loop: CASSATGYYEQYF. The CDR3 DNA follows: TGCGCCAGCAGTGCGACAGGGTACTACGAGCAGTACTTC.

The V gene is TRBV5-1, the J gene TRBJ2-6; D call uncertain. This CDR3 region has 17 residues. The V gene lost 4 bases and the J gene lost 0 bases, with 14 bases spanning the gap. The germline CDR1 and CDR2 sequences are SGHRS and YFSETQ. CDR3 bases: TGCGCCAGCAGCCCGACAACAGCCGGCTCTGGGGCCAACGTCCTGACTTTC. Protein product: CASSPTTAGSGANVLTF.

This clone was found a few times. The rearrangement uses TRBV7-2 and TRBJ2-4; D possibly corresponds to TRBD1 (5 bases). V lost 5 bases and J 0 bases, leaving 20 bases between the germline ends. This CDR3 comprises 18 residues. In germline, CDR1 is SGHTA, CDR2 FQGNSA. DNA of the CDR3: TGTGCCAGCAGCCCATCCCCTTACAGGCGCTTAGCCAAAAACATTCAGTACTTC. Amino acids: CASSPSPYRRLAKNIQYF.

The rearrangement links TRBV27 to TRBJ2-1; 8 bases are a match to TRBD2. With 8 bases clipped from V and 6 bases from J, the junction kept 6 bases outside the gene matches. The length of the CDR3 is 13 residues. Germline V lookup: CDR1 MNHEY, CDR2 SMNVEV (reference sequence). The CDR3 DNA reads TGTGCCAGCGGGTGGACTAGCAGCAATGAGCAGTTCTTC. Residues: CASGWTSSNEQFF.

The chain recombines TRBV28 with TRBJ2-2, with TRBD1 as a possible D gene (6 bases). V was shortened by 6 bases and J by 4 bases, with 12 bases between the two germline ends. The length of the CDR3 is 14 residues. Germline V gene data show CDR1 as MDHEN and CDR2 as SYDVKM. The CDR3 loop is CASSPGQFTGELFF. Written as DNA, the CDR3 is TGTGCCAGCAGCCCTGGACAGTTCACCGGGGAGCTGTTTTTT.

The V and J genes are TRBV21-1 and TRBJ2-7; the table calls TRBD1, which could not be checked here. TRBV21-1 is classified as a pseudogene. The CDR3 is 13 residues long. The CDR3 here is CASSRRTGPGWYF. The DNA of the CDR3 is TGTGCCAGCAGCCGACGGACAGGGCCAGGGTGGTACTTC.

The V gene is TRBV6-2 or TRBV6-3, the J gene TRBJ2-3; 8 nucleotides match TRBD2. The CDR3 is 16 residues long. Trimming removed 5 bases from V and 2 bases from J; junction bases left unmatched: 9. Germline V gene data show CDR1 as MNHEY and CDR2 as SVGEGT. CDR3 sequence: CASSPPIAGYTDTQYF. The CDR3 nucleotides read TGTGCCAGCAGTCCCCCGATAGCGGGGTACACAGATACGCAGTATTTT.

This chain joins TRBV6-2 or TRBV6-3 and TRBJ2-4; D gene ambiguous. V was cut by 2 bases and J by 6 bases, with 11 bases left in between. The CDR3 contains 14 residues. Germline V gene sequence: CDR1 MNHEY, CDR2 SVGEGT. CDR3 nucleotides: TGTGCCAGCAGTTACGTGGCAGGTTCAAACATTCAGTACTTC. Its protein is CASSYVAGSNIQYF.

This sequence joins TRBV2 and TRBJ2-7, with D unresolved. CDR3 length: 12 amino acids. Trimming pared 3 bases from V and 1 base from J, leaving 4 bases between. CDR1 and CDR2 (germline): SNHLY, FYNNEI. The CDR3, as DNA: TGTGCCAGCAGTGATGAGTCCTACGAGCAGTACTTC. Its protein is CASSDESYEQYF.

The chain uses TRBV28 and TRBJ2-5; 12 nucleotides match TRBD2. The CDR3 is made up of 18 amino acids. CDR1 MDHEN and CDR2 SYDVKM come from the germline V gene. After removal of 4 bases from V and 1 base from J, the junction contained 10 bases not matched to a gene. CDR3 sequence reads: CASSSGTSGRISQETQYF. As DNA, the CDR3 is TGTGCCAGCAGTTCCGGGACTAGCGGGCGTATCTCCCAAGAGACCCAGTACTTC.

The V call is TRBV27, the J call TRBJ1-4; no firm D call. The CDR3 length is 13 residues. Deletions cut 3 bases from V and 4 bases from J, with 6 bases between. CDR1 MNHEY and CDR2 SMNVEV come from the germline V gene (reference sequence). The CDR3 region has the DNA TGTGCCAGCAGTTTTGGCCGTAATGAAAAACTGTTTTTT. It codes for CASSFGRNEKLFF.

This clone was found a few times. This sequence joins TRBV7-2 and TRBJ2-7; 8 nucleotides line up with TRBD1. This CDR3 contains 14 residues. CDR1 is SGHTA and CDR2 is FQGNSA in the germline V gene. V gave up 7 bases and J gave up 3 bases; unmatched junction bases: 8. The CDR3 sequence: CASNLDRGNYEQYF. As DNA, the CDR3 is TGTGCCAGCAACCTAGACAGGGGAAACTACGAGCAGTACTTC.

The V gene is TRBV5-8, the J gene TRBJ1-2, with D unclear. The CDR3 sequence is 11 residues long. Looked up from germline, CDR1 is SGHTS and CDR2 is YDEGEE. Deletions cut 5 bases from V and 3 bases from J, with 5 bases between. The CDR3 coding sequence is TGTGCCAGCAGTTCAGACTATGGCTACACCTTC. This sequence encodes CASSSDYGYTF.

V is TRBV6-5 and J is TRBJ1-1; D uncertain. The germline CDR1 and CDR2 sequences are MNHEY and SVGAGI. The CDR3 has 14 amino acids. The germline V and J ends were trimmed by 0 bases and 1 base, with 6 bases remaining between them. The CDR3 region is CASSYSNRNTEAFF. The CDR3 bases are TGTGCCAGCAGTTACTCGAACAGGAACACTGAAGCTTTCTTT.

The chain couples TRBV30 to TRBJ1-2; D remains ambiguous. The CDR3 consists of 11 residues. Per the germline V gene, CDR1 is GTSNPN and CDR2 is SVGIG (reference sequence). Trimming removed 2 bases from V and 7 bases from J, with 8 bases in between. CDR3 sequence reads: CAWSSGSGYTF. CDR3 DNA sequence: TGTGCCTGGAGTAGTGGCAGTGGCTACACCTTC.

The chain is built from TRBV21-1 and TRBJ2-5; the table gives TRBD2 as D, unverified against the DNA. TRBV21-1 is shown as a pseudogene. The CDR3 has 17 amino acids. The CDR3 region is CASSMTLAGGLQETQYF. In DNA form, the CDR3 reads TGTGCCAGCAGCATGACCCTAGCGGGAGGGTTACAAGAGACCCAGTACTTC.